Following are 3 T cell receptor beta chains from one sample sequenced in a study of T cell changes during pregnancy in multiple sclerosis. Sequenced by immunoSEQ multiplex PCR; TCRdb stores in-frame clones only, minus some. The sample comprises some 93,000 clones, almost 95% of which are singletons, and 2% to 2.5% rests with the top ten. The starting material was peripheral blood, obtained after pregnancy. These receptors were taken from a female donor with multiple sclerosis, enrolled in a pregnancy study.

The V gene is TRBV21-1, the J gene TRBJ2-7; TRBD2 is the table's D call and was not checked against the DNA. TRBV21-1 is deemed a pseudogene. The CDR3 sequence is 15 residues long. CDR3 sequence reads: CASSKVPIPRYEQYF. CDR3 nucleotides: TGTGCCAGCAGCAAAGTCCCTATTCCCCGTTACGAGCAGTACTTC.

CDR3 in DNA: TGCAGCGCTTCGGTGAACACTGAAGCTTTCTTT. It is translated as CSASVNTEAFF. The rearrangement links TRBV29-1 to TRBJ1-1; D gene ambiguous. CDR3 size: 11 residues. Germline lookup yields CDR1 SQVTM and CDR2 ANQGSEA. The ends were cut back, 7 bases at V and 0 bases at J, with 6 bases in the middle.

The chain employs TRBV7-2 and TRBJ2-7; no clear D. V dropped 1 base and J dropped 5 bases, with 9 bases sitting between them. This CDR3 has 13 amino acids. Germline loops: CDR1 SGHTA, CDR2 FQGNSA. The chain's CDR3 is CASSLVRNNEQYF. Written as DNA, the CDR3 is TGTGCCAGCAGCTTAGTCAGAAATAACGAGCAGTACTTC.